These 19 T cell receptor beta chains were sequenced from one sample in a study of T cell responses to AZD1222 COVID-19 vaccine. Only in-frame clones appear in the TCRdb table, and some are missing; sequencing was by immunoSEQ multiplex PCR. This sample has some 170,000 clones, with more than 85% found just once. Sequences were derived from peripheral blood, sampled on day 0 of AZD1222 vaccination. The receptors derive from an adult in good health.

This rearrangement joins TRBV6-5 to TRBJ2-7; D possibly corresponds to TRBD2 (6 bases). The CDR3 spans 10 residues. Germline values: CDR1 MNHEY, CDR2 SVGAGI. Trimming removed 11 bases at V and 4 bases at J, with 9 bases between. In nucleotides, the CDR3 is TGTGCCCTGGGGGGATACGAGCAGTACTTC. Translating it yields CALGGYEQYF.

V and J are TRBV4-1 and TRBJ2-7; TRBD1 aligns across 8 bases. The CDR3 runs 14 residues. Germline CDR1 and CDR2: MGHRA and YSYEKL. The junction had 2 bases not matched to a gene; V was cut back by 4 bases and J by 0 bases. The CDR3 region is CASSLGQGSYEQYF. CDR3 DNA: TGCGCCAGCAGCCTAGGACAGGGCTCCTACGAGCAGTACTTC.

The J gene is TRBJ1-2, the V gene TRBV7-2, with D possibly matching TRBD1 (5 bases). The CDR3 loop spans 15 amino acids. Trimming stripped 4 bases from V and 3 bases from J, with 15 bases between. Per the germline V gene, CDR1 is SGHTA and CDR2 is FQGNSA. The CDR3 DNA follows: TGTGCCAGCAGCTCTGACCGGGGGGATTACTATGGCTACACCTTC. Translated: CASSSDRGDYYGYTF.

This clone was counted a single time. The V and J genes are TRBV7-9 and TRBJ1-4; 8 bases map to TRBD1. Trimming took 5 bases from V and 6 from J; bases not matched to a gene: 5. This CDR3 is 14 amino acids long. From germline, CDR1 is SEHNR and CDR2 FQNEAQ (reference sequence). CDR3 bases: TGTGCCAGCAGCGTATCGACAGGGGATGAAAAACTGTTTTTT. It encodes CASSVSTGDEKLFF.

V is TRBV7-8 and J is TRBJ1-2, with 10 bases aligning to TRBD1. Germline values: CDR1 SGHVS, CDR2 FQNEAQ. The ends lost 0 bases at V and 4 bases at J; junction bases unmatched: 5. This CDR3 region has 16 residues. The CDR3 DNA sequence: TGTGCCAGCAGCTTAGCGGGGGACAGGGGCGGCTATGGCTACACCTTC. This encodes CASSLAGDRGGYGYTF. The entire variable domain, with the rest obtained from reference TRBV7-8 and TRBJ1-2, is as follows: GAGVSQSPRYKVAKRGQDVALRCDPISGHVSLFWYQQALGQGPEFLTYFQNEAQLDKSGLPSDRFFAERPEGSVSTLKIQRTQQEDSAVYLCASSLAGDRGGYGYTFGSGTRLTVV.

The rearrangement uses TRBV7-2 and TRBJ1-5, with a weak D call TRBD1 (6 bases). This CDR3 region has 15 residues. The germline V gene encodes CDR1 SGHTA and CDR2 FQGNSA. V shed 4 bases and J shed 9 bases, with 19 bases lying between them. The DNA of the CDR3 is TGTGCCAGCAGCTCTCTCGGGGGGCTAGGAGTGCCCCAGCATTTT. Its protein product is CASSSLGGLGVPQHF.

As DNA, the CDR3 is TGTGCCACCAGCAGAGGTGGGGGAGATGGAAACACCATATATTTT. It is translated as CATSRGGGDGNTIYF. V gene TRBV15 combines with J gene TRBJ1-3; perhaps TRBD1 as D (5 bases). Looked up from germline, CDR1 is LNHNV and CDR2 is YYDKDF (reference sequence). Trimming removed 1 base at V and 3 bases at J, with 10 bases between. CDR3 size: 15 residues. The full variable domain, rest sourced from reference TRBV15 and TRBJ1-3, is DAMVIQNPRYQVTQFGKPVTLSCSQTLNHNVMYWYQQKSSQAPKLLFHYYDKDFNNEADTPDNFQSRRPNTSFCFLDIRSPGLGDTAMYLCATSRGGGDGNTIYFGEGSWLTVV.

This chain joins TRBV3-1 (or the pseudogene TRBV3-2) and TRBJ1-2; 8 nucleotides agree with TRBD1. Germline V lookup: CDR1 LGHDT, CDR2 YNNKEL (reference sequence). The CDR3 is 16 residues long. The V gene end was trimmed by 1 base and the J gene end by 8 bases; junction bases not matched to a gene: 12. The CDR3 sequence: CASSQVTLQGAGGYTF. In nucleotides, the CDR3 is TGTGCCAGCAGCCAAGTTACACTCCAGGGGGCAGGAGGCTACACCTTC.

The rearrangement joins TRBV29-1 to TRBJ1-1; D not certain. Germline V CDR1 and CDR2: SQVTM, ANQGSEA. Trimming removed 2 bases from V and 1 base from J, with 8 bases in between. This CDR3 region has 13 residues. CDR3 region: CSVEFGQNTEAFF. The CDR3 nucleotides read TGCAGCGTTGAATTTGGTCAGAACACTGAAGCTTTCTTT.

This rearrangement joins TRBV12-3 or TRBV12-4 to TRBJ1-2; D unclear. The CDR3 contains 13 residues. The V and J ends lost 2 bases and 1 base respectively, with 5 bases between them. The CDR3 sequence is CASSLRVNYGYTF. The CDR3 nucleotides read TGTGCCAGCAGTTTACGGGTTAACTATGGCTACACCTTC.

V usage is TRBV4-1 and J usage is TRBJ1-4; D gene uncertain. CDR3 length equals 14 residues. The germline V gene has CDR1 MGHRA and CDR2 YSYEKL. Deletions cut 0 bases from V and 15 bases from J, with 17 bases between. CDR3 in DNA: TGCGCCAGCAGCCAAGAAGGTTCCGGACTTAGGGTGTTTTTT. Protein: CASSQEGSGLRVFF.

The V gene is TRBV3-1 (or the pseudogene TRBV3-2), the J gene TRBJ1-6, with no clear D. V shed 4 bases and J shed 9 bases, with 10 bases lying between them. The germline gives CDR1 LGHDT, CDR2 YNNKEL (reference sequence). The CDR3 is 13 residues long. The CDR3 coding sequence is TGTGCCAGCAGCCCCCCCTTGGTTTCACCCCTCCACTTT. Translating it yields CASSPPLVSPLHF.

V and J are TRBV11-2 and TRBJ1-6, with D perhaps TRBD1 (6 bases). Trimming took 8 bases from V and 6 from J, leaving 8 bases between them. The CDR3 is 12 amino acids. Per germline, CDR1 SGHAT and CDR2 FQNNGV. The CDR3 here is CASGQPNSPLHF. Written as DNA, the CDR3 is TGTGCCAGCGGACAGCCTAATTCACCCCTCCACTTT. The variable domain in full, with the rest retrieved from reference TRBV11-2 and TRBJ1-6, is EAGVAQSPRYKIIEKRQSVAFWCNPISGHATLYWYQQILGQGPKLLIQFQNNGVVDDSQLPKDRFSAERLKGVDSTLKIQPAKLEDSAVYLCASGQPNSPLHFGNGTRLTVT.

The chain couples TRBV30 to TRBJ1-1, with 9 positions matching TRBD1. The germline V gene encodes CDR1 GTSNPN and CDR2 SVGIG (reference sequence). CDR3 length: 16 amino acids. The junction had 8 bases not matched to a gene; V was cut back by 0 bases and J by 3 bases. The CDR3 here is CAWSVSLQGAHTEAFF. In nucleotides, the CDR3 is TGTGCCTGGAGTGTAAGTCTACAGGGGGCGCACACTGAAGCTTTCTTT.

CDR3 in amino acids: CASSLVLAGSREQYF. CDR3 DNA: TGCGCCAGCAGCTTGGTGCTAGCGGGGTCCCGCGAGCAGTACTTC. This sequence joins TRBV5-1 and TRBJ2-7; 9 nucleotides agree with TRBD2. The CDR3 consists of 15 residues. Trimming cost V 0 bases and J 6 bases; bases outside gene matches: 7. Germline lookup yields CDR1 SGHRS and CDR2 YFSETQ.

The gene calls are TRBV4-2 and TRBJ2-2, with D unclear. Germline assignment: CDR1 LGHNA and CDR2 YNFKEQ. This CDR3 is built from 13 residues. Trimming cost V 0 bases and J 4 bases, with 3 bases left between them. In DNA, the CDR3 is TGTGCCAGCAGCCAAGAATCCACCGGGGAGCTGTTTTTT. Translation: CASSQESTGELFF.

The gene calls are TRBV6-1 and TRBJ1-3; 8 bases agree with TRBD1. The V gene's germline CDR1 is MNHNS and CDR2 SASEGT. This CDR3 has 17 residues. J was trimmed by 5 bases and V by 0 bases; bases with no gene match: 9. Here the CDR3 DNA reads TGTGCCAGCAGTGAAGCTAAATGGACAGGGACAAGAAACACCATATATTTT. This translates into CASSEAKWTGTRNTIYF.

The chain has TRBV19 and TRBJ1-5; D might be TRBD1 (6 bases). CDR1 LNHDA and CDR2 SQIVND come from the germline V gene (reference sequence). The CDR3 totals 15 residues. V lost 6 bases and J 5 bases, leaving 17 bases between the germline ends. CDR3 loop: CASRPIEGGDQPQHF. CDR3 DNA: TGTGCCAGTAGACCAATTGAGGGGGGAGATCAGCCCCAGCATTTT.

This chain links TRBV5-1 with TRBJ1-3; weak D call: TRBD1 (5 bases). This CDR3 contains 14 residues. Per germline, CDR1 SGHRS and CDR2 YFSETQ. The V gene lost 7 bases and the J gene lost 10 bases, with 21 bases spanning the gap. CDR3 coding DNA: TGCGCCAGCGCTCTCCCGGGGGGGGATAGGACCATATATTTT. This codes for CASALPGGDRTIYF.